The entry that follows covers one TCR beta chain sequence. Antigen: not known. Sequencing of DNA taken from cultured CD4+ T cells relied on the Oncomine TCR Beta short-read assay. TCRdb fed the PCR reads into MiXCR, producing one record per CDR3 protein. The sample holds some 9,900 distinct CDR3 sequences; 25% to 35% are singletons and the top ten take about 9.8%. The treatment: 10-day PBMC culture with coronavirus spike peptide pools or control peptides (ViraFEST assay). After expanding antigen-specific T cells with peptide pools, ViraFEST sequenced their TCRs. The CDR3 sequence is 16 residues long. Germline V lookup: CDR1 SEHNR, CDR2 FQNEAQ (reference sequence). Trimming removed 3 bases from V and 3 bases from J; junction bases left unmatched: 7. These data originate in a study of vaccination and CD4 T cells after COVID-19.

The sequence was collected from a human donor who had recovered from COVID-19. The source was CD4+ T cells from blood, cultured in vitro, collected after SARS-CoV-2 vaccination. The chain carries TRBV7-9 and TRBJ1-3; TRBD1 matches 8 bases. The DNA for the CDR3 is TGTGCCAGCAGCTTCCTAAAGACAGGGGATGGAAACACCATATATTTT. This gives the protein CASSFLKTGDGNTIYF.